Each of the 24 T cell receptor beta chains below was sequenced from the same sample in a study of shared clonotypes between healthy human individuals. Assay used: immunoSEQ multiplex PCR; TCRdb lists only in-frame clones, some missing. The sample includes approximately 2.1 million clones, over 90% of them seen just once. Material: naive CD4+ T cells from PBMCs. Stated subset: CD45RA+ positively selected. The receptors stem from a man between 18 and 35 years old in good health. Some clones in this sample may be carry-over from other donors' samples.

The CDR3 nucleotides read TGTGCCAGCAGTGAACAAGGGGATACCTACGAGCAGTACTTC. Translated: CASSEQGDTYEQYF. The chain is built from TRBV2 and TRBJ2-7; possible D gene TRBD1, 5 bases. Per the germline V gene, CDR1 is SNHLY and CDR2 is FYNNEI. V was clipped by 2 bases and J by 2 bases, with 10 bases between them. The CDR3 consists of 14 residues. Together with reference TRBV2 and TRBJ2-7, the CDR3 gives the full variable domain: EPEVTQTPSHQVTQMGQEVILRCVPISNHLYFYWYRQILGQKVEFLVSFYNNEISEKSEIFDDQFSVERPDGSNFTLKIRSTKLEDSAMYFCASSEQGDTYEQYFGPGTRLTVT.

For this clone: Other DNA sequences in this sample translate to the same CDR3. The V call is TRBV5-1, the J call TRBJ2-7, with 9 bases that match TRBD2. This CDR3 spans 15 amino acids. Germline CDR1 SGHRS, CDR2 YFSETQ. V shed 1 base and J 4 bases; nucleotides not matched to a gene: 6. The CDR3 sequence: CASSLLTSGDYEQYF. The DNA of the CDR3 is TGCGCCAGCAGCTTGTTGACTAGCGGAGATTACGAGCAGTACTTC.

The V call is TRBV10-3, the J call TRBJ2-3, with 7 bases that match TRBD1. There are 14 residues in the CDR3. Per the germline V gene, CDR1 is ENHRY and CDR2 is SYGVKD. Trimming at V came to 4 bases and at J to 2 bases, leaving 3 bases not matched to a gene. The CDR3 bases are TGTGCCATCAGTGGGGACAGTCTCACAGATACGCAGTATTTT. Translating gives CAISGDSLTDTQYF.

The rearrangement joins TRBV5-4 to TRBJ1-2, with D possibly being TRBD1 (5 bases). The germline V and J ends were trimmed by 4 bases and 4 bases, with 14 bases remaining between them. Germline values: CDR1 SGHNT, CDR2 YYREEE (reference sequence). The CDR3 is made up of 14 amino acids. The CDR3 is CASSRPGTAYGYTF. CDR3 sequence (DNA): TGTGCCAGCAGCAGACCCGGGACGGCCTATGGCTACACCTTC.

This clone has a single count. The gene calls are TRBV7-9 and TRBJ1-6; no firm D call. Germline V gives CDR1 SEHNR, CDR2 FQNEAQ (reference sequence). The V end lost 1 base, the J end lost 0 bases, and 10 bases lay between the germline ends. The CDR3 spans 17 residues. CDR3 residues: CASSLGSGSSYNSPLHF. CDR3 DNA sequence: TGTGCCAGCAGCTTAGGGTCAGGAAGCTCCTATAATTCACCCCTCCACTTT.

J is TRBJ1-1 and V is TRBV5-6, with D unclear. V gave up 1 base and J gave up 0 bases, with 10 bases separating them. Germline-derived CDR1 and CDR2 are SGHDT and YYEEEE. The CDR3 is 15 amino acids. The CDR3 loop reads CASSLLAAMNTEAFF. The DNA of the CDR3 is TGTGCCAGCAGCTTGCTCGCGGCTATGAACACTGAAGCTTTCTTT.

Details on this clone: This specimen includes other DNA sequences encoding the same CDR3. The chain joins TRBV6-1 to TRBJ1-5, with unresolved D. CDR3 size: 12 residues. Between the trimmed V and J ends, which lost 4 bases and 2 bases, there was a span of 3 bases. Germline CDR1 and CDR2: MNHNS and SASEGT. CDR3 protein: CASSGGNQPQHF. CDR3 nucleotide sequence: TGTGCCAGCAGTGGGGGCAATCAGCCCCAGCATTTT.

Here the CDR3 DNA reads TGCGCCAGCAGCCAAGAGGTGGGGCTCGCGATCGGGACGAAAGGCGTCTATGGCTACACCTTC. This translates into CASSQEVGLAIGTKGVYGYTF. V and J are TRBV4-1 and TRBJ1-2; perhaps TRBD1 as D (5 bases). The germline V gene has CDR1 MGHRA and CDR2 YSYEKL. The ends were cut back, 0 bases at V and 4 bases at J, with 30 bases in the middle. This CDR3 region has 21 residues.

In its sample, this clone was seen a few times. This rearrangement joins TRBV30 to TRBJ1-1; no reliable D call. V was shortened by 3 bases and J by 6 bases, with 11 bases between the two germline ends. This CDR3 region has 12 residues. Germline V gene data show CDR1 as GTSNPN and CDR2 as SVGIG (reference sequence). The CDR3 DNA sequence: TGTGCCTGGAGGAGGTTGGAGGCTGAAGCTTTCTTT. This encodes CAWRRLEAEAFF.

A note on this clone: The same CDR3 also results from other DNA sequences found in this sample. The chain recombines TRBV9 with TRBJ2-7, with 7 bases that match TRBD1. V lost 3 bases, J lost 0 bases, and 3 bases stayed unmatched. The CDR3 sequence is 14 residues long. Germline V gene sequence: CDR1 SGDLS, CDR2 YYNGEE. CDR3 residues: CASSATGDSYEQYF. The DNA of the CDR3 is TGTGCCAGCAGCGCAACAGGGGACTCCTACGAGCAGTACTTC.

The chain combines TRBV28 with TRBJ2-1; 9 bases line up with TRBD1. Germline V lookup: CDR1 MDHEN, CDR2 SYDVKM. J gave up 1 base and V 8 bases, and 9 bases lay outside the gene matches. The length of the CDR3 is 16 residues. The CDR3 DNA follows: TGTGCCAGCCATTCAATACAGGGGGCGTCCTACAATGAGCAGTTCTTC. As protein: CASHSIQGASYNEQFF. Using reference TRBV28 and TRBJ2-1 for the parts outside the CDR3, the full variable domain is DVKVTQSSRYLVKRTGEKVFLECVQDMDHENMFWYRQDPGLGLRLIYFSYDVKMKEKGDIPEGYSVSREKKERFSLILESASTNQTSMYLCASHSIQGASYNEQFFGPGTRLTVL.

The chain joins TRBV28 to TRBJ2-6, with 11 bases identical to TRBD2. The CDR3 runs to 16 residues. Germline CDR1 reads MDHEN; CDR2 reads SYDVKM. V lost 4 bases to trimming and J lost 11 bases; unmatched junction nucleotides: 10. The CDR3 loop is CASSSRLAGTPHVLTF. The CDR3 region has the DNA TGTGCCAGCAGTTCAAGACTAGCGGGAACGCCCCACGTCCTGACTTTC.

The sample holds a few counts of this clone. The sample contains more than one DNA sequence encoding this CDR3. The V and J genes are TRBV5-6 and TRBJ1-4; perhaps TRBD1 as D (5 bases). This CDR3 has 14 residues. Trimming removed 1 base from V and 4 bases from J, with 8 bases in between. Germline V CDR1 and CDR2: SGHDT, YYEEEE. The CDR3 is CASSLRGINEKLFF. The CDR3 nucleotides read TGTGCCAGCAGCTTGCGGGGGATTAATGAAAAACTGTTTTTT.

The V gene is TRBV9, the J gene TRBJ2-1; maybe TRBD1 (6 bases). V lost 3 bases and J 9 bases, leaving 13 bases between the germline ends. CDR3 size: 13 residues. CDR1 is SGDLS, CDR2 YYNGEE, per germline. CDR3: CASSATGLGEQFF. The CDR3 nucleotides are TGTGCCAGCAGCGCAACAGGGTTAGGTGAGCAGTTCTTC.

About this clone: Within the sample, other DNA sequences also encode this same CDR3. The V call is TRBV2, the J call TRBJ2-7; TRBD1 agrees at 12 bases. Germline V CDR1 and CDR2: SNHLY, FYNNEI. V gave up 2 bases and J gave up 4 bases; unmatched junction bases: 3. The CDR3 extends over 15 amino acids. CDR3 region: CASSERGQGAYEQYF. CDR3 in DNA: TGTGCCAGCAGTGAAAGGGGACAGGGGGCATACGAGCAGTACTTC.

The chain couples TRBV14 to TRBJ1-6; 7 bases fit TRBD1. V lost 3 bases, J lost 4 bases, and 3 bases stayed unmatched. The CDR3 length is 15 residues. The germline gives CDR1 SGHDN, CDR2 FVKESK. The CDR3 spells CASSQDRRYNSPLHF. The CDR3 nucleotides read TGTGCCAGCAGCCAGGACAGGCGTTATAATTCACCCCTCCACTTT.

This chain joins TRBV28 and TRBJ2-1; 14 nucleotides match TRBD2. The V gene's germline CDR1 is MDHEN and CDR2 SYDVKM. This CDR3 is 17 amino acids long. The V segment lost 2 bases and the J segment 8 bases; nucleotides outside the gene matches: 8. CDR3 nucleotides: TGTGCCAGCAGTTTACTGGGGACTAGCGGGAGAGGGGATGAGCAGTTCTTC. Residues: CASSLLGTSGRGDEQFF.

The CDR3 reads CASSSSSMGSDEQFF. The CDR3 DNA reads TGTGCCAGCAGCTCATCATCTATGGGAAGCGATGAGCAGTTCTTC. The chain links TRBV13 to TRBJ2-1; D not resolved. V lost 4 bases to trimming and J lost 8 bases, with 18 bases between them. Germline V gives CDR1 PRHDT, CDR2 FYEKMQ (reference sequence). The CDR3 has 15 amino acids.

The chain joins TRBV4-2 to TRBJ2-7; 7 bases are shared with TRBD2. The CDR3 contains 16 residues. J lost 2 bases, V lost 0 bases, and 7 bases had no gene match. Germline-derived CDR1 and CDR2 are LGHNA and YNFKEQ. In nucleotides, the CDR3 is TGTGCCAGCAGCCAAGATAGGGCGGGAGTCGCCTACGAGCAGTACTTC. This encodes CASSQDRAGVAYEQYF.

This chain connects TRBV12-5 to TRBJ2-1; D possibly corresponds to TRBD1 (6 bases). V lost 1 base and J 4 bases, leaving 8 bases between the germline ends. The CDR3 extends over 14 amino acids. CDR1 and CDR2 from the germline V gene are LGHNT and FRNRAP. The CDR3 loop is CASGLDREYNEQFF. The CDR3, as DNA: TGTGCTAGTGGTTTGGACAGGGAATACAATGAGCAGTTCTTC.

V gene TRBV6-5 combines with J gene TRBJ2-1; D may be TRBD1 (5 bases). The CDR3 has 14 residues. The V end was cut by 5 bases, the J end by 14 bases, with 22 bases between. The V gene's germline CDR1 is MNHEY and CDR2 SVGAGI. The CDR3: CASSPRAPEDSKFF. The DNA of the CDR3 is TGTGCCAGCAGTCCCCGGGCCCCCGAAGACAGCAAGTTCTTC.

The CDR3 region is CASSYSPASNEQFF. The CDR3 DNA follows: TGTGCCAGCAGTTACTCCCCAGCGAGCAATGAGCAGTTCTTC. The J gene is TRBJ2-1, the V gene TRBV6-5; D is undetermined. In germline, CDR1 is MNHEY, CDR2 SVGAGI. V was clipped by 0 bases and J by 6 bases, with 9 bases between them. The CDR3 contains 14 residues.

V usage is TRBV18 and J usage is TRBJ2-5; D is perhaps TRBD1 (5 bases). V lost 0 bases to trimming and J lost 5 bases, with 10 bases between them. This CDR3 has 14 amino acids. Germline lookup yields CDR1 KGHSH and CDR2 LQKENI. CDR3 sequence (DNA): TGTGCCAGCTCACCACCATCAGGGTTCGAGACCCAGTACTTC. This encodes CASSPPSGFETQYF.

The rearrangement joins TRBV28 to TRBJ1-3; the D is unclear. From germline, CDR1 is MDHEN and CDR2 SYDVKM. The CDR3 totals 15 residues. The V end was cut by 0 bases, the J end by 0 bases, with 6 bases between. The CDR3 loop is CASSLWVNSGNTIYF. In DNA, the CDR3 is TGTGCCAGCAGTTTATGGGTCAACTCTGGAAACACCATATATTTT. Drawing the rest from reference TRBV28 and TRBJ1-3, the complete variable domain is DVKVTQSSRYLVKRTGEKVFLECVQDMDHENMFWYRQDPGLGLRLIYFSYDVKMKEKGDIPEGYSVSREKKERFSLILESASTNQTSMYLCASSLWVNSGNTIYFGEGSWLTVV.